This entry describes one TCR beta chain. This sample is drawn from a study of blood T cell repertoires in COVID-19. The method was immunoSEQ multiplex PCR; TCRdb's version includes in-frame clones alone and lacks a portion of them. The sample has about 120,000 clones; 90% are singletons. Germline CDR1 and CDR2: MNHEY and SVGAGI. Trimming left V 4 bases short and J 2 bases short, with 9 bases between. The CDR3 has 13 amino acids. During active infection, Seattle patients enrolled and were then monitored through disease. The sample comprised peripheral blood. This chain uses TRBV6-5 with TRBJ2-7, with a possible D match to TRBD1 (5 bases). This clonotype originated in a man between 60 and 70 years old with COVID-19, enrolled during active disease. Here the CDR3 DNA reads TGTGCCAGCAGTTCCGACAGCCCCTACGAGCAGTACTTC. It translates to CASSSDSPYEQYF.